This T cell receptor beta chain originates from a study of CD8+CD57+ T cells in acquired aplastic anemia. Study in general: Average DNA yield from sorted CD4+ and CD8+ cells was approximately 3 ug. The study obtained 11 million or so reads on average for CD4+ cells from healthy donors.

CDR3 and TCR beta VDJ profiling relied on a genomic DNA template. TCRdb processed the reads anew with MiXCR; each CDR3 protein has one entry. This table has some 120,000 distinct CDR3 sequences, around 50% appearing once. Study results and limitations: Researchers reported that CD8+ Simpson's diversity was not significantly different in patients versus controls. In common between the patients and the controls were around 30 CD8+ CDR3 sequences.

CDR3 length: 15 residues. Germline V gene data show CDR1 as SSHAT and CDR2 as FNYEAQ (reference sequence). A note on this clonotype: Its cognate antigen is unknown. The germline gene is not matched at one end of the junction; a read error may be the cause.

The sequenced sample consisted of sorted CD4+, CD8+, or CD8+CD57+ T cells (not recorded which) from PBMCs. The V and J genes are TRBV7-7 and TRBJ2-7, with a weak D call TRBD2 (5 bases). The TCR sequence derives from a human donor in good health, serving as a control. CDR3: CASSPTWTVADERFF. CDR3 coding DNA: TGTGCCAGCAGCCCCACATGGACGGTGGCGGACGAGCGGTTCTTC.